This is a list of T cell receptor beta chains from one sample in a study of blood T cell repertoires in COVID-19. Sequencing used immunoSEQ multiplex PCR; TCRdb keeps in-frame clones, though not all of them. The sample lists roughly 570,000 clones; 85% to 90% were seen once. Sample: peripheral blood. These receptors were collected from a woman aged 45-65 years with COVID-19, enrolled during active disease. Both conserved end residues are part of each CDR3. The order of the fields is J gene, D gene, V gene, clone size, CDR3 DNA, CDR3 protein. D genes are given only for firm matches. Rows may omit the clone size; those that give it use once, few, many or a size class.

TRBJ1-1 | - | TRBV5-1 | - | TGCGCCAGCAGCTTGGCAGGGCACGCCACTGAAGCTTTCTTT | CASSLAGHATEAFF
TRBJ2-7 | TRBD1 | TRBV11-3 | - | TGTGCCAGCAGCTTAGAGGTGGGACAGTATACCTACGAGCAGTACTTC | CASSLEVGQYTYEQYF
TRBJ2-7 | - | TRBV19 | - | TGTGCCAGTAGTATGAGGCGGGGGCAGGGATATGACGAGCAGTACTTC | CASSMRRGQGYDEQYF
TRBJ1-4 | TRBD1 | TRBV6-5 | - | TGTGCCAGCAGTCTAGACAGGGGGCATGAAAAACTGTTTTTT | CASSLDRGHEKLFF
TRBJ1-2 | - | TRBV2 | few | TGTGCCAGCAGCCCACGAAGAGTTGCAGGGGAGGGTGGCTACACCTTC | CASSPRRVAGEGGYTF
TRBJ2-1 | - | TRBV9 | - | TGTGCCAGCAGCCCCAGGGGGAGGATGAATGAGCAGTTCTTC | CASSPRGRMNEQFF
TRBJ2-4 | TRBD1 | TRBV24-1 | - | TGTGCCACCAGTGATTTGCTGGGGACAGGGGTCAAAAACATTCAGTACTTC | CATSDLLGTGVKNIQYF
TRBJ2-5 | - | TRBV23-1 | - | TGCGCCACCCACCCGGCCGGGGAAGTCAGCGAGACCCAGTACTTC | CATHPAGEVSETQYF
TRBJ1-5 | TRBD1 | TRBV30 | - | TGTGCCTTACGAATGAGGACAGGGGGAGATCAGCCCCAGCATTTT | CALRMRTGGDQPQHF
TRBJ2-1 | - | TRBV27 | once | TGTGCCAGCAGTGGTGGGCCCTGGAATGAGCAGTTCTTC | CASSGGPWNEQFF
TRBJ2-2 | - | TRBV5-1 | - | TGCGCCAGCAGCTTGGGGGTTTTGGGCTTCACCGGGGAGCTGTTTTTT | CASSLGVLGFTGELFF
TRBJ1-2 | TRBD1 | TRBV27 | - | TGTGCCAGCAGTTCCGACAGGGGGTTTCCCTATGGCTACACCTTC | CASSSDRGFPYGYTF
TRBJ2-5 | TRBD2 | TRBV2 | - | TGTGCCAGCAGTGACGGCGGGGGGACCCGGCAGTACTTC | CASSDGGGTRQYF
TRBJ1-4 | - | TRBV2 | once | TGTGCCAGCACCGACAGGTTTAGTGGGGGTGAAAAACTGTTTTTT | CASTDRFSGGEKLFF
TRBJ1-1 | - | TRBV2 | few | TGTGCCAGCAGTGCTCATCGAGACATGGCAGCTTTCTTT | CASSAHRDMAAFF
TRBJ2-5 | - | TRBV27 | - | TGTGCCAGCAGTCCGACGTGGGGCCACCAAGAGACCCAGTACTTC | CASSPTWGHQETQYF
TRBJ2-3 | TRBD2 | TRBV5-6 | - | TGTGCCAGCAGCTTGGTGTTAGCGGGGGGCGAGACGCAGTATTTT | CASSLVLAGGETQYF
TRBJ1-1 | - | TRBV2 | - | TGTGCCAGCATGGGGGGGGCCAGGACTGAAGCTTTCTTT | CASMGGARTEAFF
TRBJ1-5 | - | TRBV30 | - | TGTGCCTGGAGTCTTACCCGAACGGGTTATCAGCCCCAGCATTTT | CAWSLTRTGYQPQHF
TRBJ1-5 | - | TRBV5-6 | - | TGTGCCAGCAGCTTTCATCTCGAGCAGGGTCCAAATCAGCCCCAGCATTTT | CASSFHLEQGPNQPQHF
TRBJ1-2 | TRBD1 | TRBV5-1 | - | TGCGCCAGCAGCTTGGGGCAGGGGGGTAGCTACACCTTC | CASSLGQGGSYTF
TRBJ2-2 | - | TRBV10-3 | - | TGTGCCATCAGTGACCCCACAGGGAACGGGGAGCTGTTTTTT | CAISDPTGNGELFF
TRBJ2-7 | - | TRBV28 | - | TGTGCCAGCAGTAGCAGCGCTTTGACCTACGAGCAGTACTTC | CASSSSALTYEQYF
TRBJ1-2 | TRBD1 | TRBV9 | - | TGTGCCAGCAGCGTAGGACAGGGACACGGCTACACCTTC | CASSVGQGHGYTF
TRBJ2-7 | - | TRBV5-1 | - | TGCGCCAGCAGCTTGGTCCAGGGCCCCTACGAGCAGTACTTC | CASSLVQGPYEQYF
TRBJ2-1 | TRBD2 | TRBV5-1 | - | TGCGCCAGCAGCTTGGGTAGCGGGGGCCTCAGCTCCTACAATGAGCAGTTCTTC | CASSLGSGGLSSYNEQFF
TRBJ2-4 | - | TRBV19 | - | TGTGCCAGTAGTATTTTACAGAACCTACTAGCCAAAAACATTCAGTACTTC | CASSILQNLLAKNIQYF
TRBJ2-7 | TRBD1 | TRBV7-6 | - | TGTGCCAGCAGTACGAACAGGGGGAACGAGCAGTACTTC | CASSTNRGNEQYF
TRBJ2-2 | TRBD1 | TRBV7-8 | - | TGTGCCAGCAGCTCGACCAGGGGGACCGGGGAGCTGTTTTTT | CASSSTRGTGELFF
TRBJ2-3 | - | TRBV11-2 | - | TGTGCCAGCAGCTTACAGTCACAGGGTGGGACAGATACGCAGTATTTT | CASSLQSQGGTDTQYF
TRBJ1-1 | TRBD1 | TRBV5-1 | - | TGCGCCAGCAGCCAACAGGGGGCGCACACTGAAGCTTTCTTT | CASSQQGAHTEAFF
TRBJ1-1 | - | TRBV11-2 | once | TGTGCCAGCACTTTTTCCTCCGGGGTGAACACTGAAGCTTTCTTT | CASTFSSGVNTEAFF
TRBJ1-2 | - | TRBV6-5 | - | TGTGCCAGCAGTTCGCGTCCAGGGGACGGCTACACCTTC | CASSSRPGDGYTF
TRBJ1-1 | - | TRBV5-1 | once | TGCGCCAGCAAGACGGCGGGTAGCCCAGACACTGAAGCTTTCTTT | CASKTAGSPDTEAFF
TRBJ2-5 | TRBD2 | TRBV7-2 | - | TGTGCCAGCAGCTTAGCGCTAGGACTAGGGCAAGAGACCCAGTACTTC | CASSLALGLGQETQYF
TRBJ2-3 | TRBD2 | TRBV30 | - | TGTGCCCGGACTAGCGGGGGGCTCTCGAATACGCAGTATTTT | CARTSGGLSNTQYF
TRBJ2-1 | - | TRBV5-1 | - | TGCGCCAGCAGCTTGGTCCGGGTCAATGAGCAGTTCTTC | CASSLVRVNEQFF
TRBJ1-3 | - | TRBV5-1 | once | TGCGCCAGCAGCGCGGACAGCTCTGGAAACACCATATATTTT | CASSADSSGNTIYF
TRBJ2-3 | TRBD1 | TRBV18 | - | TGTGCCAGCTCACCAGCAGGGGGCGGTACAGATACGCAGTATTTT | CASSPAGGGTDTQYF
TRBJ1-6 | - | TRBV30 | - | TGTGCCTGGAGGGACGGACAGTCTAATTCACCCCTCCACTTT | CAWRDGQSNSPLHF
TRBJ2-1 | TRBD2 | TRBV7-2 | once | TGTGCCAGCAGCAAGACCCGGGTTAGCGGGGTCAATGAGCAGTTCTTC | CASSKTRVSGVNEQFF
TRBJ1-4 | - | TRBV29-1 | - | TGCAGCGTTGTCCCCCCAAACGGTGAAAAACTGTTTTTT | CSVVPPNGEKLFF
TRBJ2-5 | - | TRBV3-1/TRBV3-2 | - | TGTGCCAGCAGCCAAGACTTGGCGGGGGAGACCCAGTACTTC | CASSQDLAGETQYF
TRBJ1-2 | TRBD1 | TRBV6-5 | - | TGTGCCATTCTAGGGGGCGATGGCTACACCTTC | CAILGGDGYTF
TRBJ1-2 | - | TRBV6-5 | - | TGTGCCAGCAGCAGGAAGAGGGACTATGGCTACACCTTC | CASSRKRDYGYTF
TRBJ2-7 | TRBD1 | TRBV6-5 | - | TGTGCCAGCAGTTCGCCGGGACAGAGCTCCTACGAGCAGTACTTC | CASSSPGQSSYEQYF
TRBJ2-5 | - | TRBV7-9 | - | TGTGCCAGCAGCCCCCAGGGTCCAGAGACCCAGTACTTC | CASSPQGPETQYF
TRBJ2-2 | - | TRBV28 | - | TGTGCCAGCAGACCTTCCCGTGGGGGGAAAAAGGGCGGGGAGCTGTTTTTT | CASRPSRGGKKGGELFF
TRBJ1-6 | TRBD1 | TRBV28 | - | TGTGCCAGCAGACAGGACAGGACCAATTCACCCCTCCACTTT | CASRQDRTNSPLHF
TRBJ2-7 | - | TRBV7-9 | - | TGTGCCAGCAGCTTAGAAGCCTCCGGACAACCCTACGAGCAGTACTTC | CASSLEASGQPYEQYF
TRBJ1-4 | - | TRBV5-1 | - | TGCGCCCCCGGGGGGGGGATTAGTCTGACTAATGAAAAACTGTTTTTT | CAPGGGISLTNEKLFF
TRBJ2-2 | TRBD1 | TRBV29-1 | few | TGCAGCTCCTTTGACAGGGAGACCGGGGAGCTGTTTTTT | CSSFDRETGELFF
TRBJ2-7 | - | TRBV5-1 | - | TGCGCCAGCAGCACCCCACAGGGCGACGAGCAGTACTTC | CASSTPQGDEQYF
TRBJ1-5 | - | TRBV9 | - | TGTGCCAGCAGCGTAGGTTTAGCCCCCGGGGGAAATCAGCCCCAGCATTTT | CASSVGLAPGGNQPQHF
TRBJ2-3 | - | TRBV6-5 | - | TGTGCCAGCAGGGGGACTAGCACAGATACGCAGTATTTT | CASRGTSTDTQYF
TRBJ1-1 | - | TRBV7-6 | - | TGTGCCAGCAGCCGCCCGGACACTGAAGCTTTCTTT | CASSRPDTEAFF
TRBJ1-4 | - | TRBV24-1 | - | TGTGCCACCAGTGACGACAGCCCAAATGAAAAACTGTTTTTT | CATSDDSPNEKLFF
TRBJ1-5 | - | TRBV19 | - | TGTGCCAGTAGTATTTTGTCGGTTCAGCCCCAGCATTTT | CASSILSVQPQHF
TRBJ2-2 | TRBD1 | TRBV7-3 | - | TGTGCCAGCGGGTGGGCAGGGGGCACCGGGGAGCTGTTTTTT | CASGWAGGTGELFF